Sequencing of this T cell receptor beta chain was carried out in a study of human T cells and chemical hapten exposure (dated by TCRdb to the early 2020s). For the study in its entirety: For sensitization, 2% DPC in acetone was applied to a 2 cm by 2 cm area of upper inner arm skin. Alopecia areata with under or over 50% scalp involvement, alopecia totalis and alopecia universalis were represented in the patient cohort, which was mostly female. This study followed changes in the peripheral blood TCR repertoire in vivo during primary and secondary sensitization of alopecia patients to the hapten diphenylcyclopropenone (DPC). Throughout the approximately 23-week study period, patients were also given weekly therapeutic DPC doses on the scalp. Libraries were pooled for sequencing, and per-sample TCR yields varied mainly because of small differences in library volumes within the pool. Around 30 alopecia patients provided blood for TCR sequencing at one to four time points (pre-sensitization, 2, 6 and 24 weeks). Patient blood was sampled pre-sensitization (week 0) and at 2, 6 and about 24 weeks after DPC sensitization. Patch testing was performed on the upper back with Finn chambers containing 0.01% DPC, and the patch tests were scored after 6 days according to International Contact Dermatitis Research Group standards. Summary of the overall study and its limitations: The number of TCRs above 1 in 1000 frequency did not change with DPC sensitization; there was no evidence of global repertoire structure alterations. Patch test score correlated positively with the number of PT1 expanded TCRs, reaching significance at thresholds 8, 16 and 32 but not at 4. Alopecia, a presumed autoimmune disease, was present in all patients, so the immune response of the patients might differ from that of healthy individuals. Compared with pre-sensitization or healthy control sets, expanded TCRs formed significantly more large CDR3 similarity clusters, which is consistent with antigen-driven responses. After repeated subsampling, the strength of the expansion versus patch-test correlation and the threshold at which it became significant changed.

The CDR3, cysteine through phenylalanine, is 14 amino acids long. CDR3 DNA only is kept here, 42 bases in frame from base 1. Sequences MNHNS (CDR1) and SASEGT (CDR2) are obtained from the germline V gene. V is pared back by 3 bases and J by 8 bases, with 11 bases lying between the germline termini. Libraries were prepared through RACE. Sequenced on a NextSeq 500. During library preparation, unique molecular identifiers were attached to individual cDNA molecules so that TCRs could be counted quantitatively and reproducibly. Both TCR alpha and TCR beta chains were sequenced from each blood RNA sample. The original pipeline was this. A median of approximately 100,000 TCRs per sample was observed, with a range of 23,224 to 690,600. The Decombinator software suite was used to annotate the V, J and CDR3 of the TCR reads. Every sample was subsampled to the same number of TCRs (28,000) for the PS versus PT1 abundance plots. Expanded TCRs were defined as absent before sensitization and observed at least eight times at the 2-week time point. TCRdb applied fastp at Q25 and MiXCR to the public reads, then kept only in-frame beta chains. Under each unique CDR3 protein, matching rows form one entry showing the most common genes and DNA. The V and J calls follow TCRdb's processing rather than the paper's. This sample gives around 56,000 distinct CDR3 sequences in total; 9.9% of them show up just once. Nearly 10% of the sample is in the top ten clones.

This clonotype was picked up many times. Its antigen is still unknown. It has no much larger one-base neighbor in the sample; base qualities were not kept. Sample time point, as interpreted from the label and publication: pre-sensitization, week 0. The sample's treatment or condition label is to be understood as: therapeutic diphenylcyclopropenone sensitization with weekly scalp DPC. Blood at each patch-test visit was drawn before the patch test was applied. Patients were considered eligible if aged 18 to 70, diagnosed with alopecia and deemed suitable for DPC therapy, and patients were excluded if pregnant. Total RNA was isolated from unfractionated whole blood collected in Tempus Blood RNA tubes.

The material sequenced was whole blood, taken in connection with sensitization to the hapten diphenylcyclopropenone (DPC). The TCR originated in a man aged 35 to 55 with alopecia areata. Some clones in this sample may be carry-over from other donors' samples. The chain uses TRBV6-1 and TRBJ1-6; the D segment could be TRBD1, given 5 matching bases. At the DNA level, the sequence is TGTGCCAGCAGTGATTTGGCAGGGCATTCACCCCTCCACTTT. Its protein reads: CASSDLAGHSPLHF.